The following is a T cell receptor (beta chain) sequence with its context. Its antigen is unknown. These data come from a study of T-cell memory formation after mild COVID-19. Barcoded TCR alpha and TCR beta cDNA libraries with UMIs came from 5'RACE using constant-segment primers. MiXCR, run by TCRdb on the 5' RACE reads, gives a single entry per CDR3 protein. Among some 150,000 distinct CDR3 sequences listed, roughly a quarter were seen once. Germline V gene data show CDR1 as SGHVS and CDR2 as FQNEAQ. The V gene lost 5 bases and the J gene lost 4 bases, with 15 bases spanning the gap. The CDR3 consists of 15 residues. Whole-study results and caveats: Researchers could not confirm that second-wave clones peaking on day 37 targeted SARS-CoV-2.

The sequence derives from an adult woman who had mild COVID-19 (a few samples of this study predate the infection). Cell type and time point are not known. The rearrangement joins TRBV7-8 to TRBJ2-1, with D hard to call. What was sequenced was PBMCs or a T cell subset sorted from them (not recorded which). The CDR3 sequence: CASSPGVIDYNEQFF. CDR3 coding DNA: TGTGCCAGCAGCCCAGGCGTAATCGATTACAATGAGCAGTTCTTC.